This TCR beta chain appears in the sequencing data of a study of blood T cell repertoires in COVID-19. Study at large: PBMCs, B-cell-depleted T cells, or T cells were the source of the cDNA or gDNA that made up the material.

Assay used: immunoSEQ multiplex PCR; TCRdb lists only in-frame clones, some missing. The table includes some 170,000 clones, around 80% detected once. This clone was detected only a few times. The CDR3 runs to 14 residues. Germline values: CDR1 LNHDA, CDR2 SQIVND (reference sequence). The V end was cut by 4 bases, the J end by 3 bases, with 13 bases between. The sequence derives from a woman of 80 years or more with acute or convalescent COVID-19. Sequencing was carried out using peripheral blood. The chain has TRBV19 and TRBJ2-7; TRBD2 might be the D (6 bases). CDR3 nucleotides: TGTGCCAGTAGTAAGGGGCAGGGACTCTACGAGCAGTACTTC. Translation: CASSKGQGLYEQYF.